Each of the 23 T cell receptor beta chains below was sequenced from the same sample in a study of CD8+ T cells in alopecia areata. RNA, once extracted, was reverse transcribed into cDNA for use as the sequencing template. The protocol was immunoSEQ multiplex PCR, while the TCRdb copy is restricted to in-frame clones and leaves out a portion. The sample carries more than 200,000 clones, roughly two thirds recorded once. The specimen was CD4+ T cells sorted from blood, collected at week 0. These receptors all come from a human donor with alopecia areata.

The V gene is TRBV7-9, the J gene TRBJ2-6; TRBD1 is a possible D gene (5 bases). The CDR3 is 16 amino acids. Germline assignment: CDR1 SEHNR and CDR2 FQNEAQ (reference sequence). V lost 5 bases and J 2 bases, leaving 13 bases between the germline ends. The CDR3 region is CASSPLGQAGANVLTF. The CDR3 DNA is TGTGCCAGCAGCCCCCTCGGACAAGCTGGGGCCAACGTCCTGACTTTC.

The V gene is TRBV30, the J gene TRBJ1-1, with D perhaps matching TRBD1 (6 bases). Trimming took off 3 bases at V and 7 bases at J, with 15 bases between the two ends. In germline, CDR1 is GTSNPN, CDR2 SVGIG (reference sequence). The CDR3 contains 13 residues. The CDR3 coding sequence is TGTGCCTGGAGGCCGGGACAAAGGTTTGAAGCTTTCTTT. Translating gives CAWRPGQRFEAFF. Drawing the rest from reference TRBV30 and TRBJ1-1, the complete variable domain is SQTIHQWPATLVQPVGSPLSLECTVEGTSNPNLYWYRQAAGRGLQLLFYSVGIGQISSEVPQNLSASRPQDRQFILSSKKLLLSDSGFYLCAWRPGQRFEAFFGQGTRLTVV.

The V and J genes are TRBV30 and TRBJ2-2, with D possibly matching TRBD1 (5 bases). Trimming stripped 5 bases from V and 4 bases from J, with 14 bases between. This CDR3 contains 14 residues. The V gene's germline CDR1 is GTSNPN and CDR2 SVGIG (reference sequence). CDR3 bases: TGTGCCTGGGCGGTGGACACTTCCACCGGGGAGCTGTTTTTT. This gives the protein CAWAVDTSTGELFF.

V gene TRBV27 combines with J gene TRBJ2-5, with TRBD2 matching 14 bases. The trim removed 4 bases at V and 5 bases at J, leaving 9 bases unmatched. The CDR3 spans 17 residues. The germline gives CDR1 MNHEY, CDR2 SMNVEV (reference sequence). DNA of the CDR3: TGTGCCAGCAGTTCACCGACTAGCGGGGGGGCATGGGAGACCCAGTACTTC. Its translation is CASSSPTSGGAWETQYF.

A single count supports this clone. The chain has TRBV19 and TRBJ2-1; a possible D gene is TRBD2 (5 bases). V was shortened by 6 bases and J by 8 bases, with 14 bases between the two germline ends. CDR3 size: 13 residues. Germline V gene lookup returns CDR1 LNHDA and CDR2 SQIVND (reference sequence). The CDR3 protein is CASREDLRDEQFF. The DNA of the CDR3 is TGTGCCAGTAGGGAGGACTTGCGGGATGAGCAGTTCTTC.

As DNA, the CDR3 is TGTGCCAGCAGTCCCTACCCCAATGAGCAGTTCTTC. Translation: CASSPYPNEQFF. The chain recombines TRBV27 with TRBJ2-1, with D hard to call. Germline V lookup: CDR1 MNHEY, CDR2 SMNVEV (reference sequence). The CDR3 has 12 residues. Trimming left V 5 bases short and J 6 bases short, with 8 bases between.

In its sample, this clone was seen once. This chain links TRBV5-6 with TRBJ2-3; D remains ambiguous. This CDR3 is built from 13 residues. Germline V CDR1 and CDR2: SGHDT, YYEEEE. Trimming stripped 0 bases from V and 6 bases from J, with 8 bases between. CDR3 residues: CASSLVSGDTQYF. DNA for the CDR3: TGTGCCAGCAGCTTGGTGTCTGGGGATACGCAGTATTTT.

This chain connects TRBV4-2 to TRBJ2-3, with D maybe TRBD1 (7 bases). CDR1 is LGHNA, CDR2 YNFKEQ, per germline. With 0 bases removed from V and 6 bases from J, the gap between germline ends came to 13 bases. The CDR3 runs 15 residues. The CDR3, as DNA: TGTGCCAGCAGCCAAGATCTGGAGGGGGCGGATACGCAGTATTTT. Protein sequence: CASSQDLEGADTQYF.

This chain connects TRBV4-3 to TRBJ2-7; D is ambiguous. CDR1 and CDR2 from the germline V gene are LGHNA and YSLEER. V shed 0 bases and J shed 3 bases, with 6 bases lying between them. The CDR3 covers 13 residues. CDR3 residues: CASSQERSYEQYF. CDR3 sequence (DNA): TGCGCCAGCAGCCAAGAAAGAAGCTACGAGCAGTACTTC.

The chain employs TRBV29-1 and TRBJ1-2; 8 bases align to TRBD1. CDR3 length: 13 residues. The V segment lost 4 bases and the J segment 3 bases; nucleotides outside the gene matches: 4. Per germline, CDR1 SQVTM and CDR2 ANQGSEA. CDR3 coding DNA: TGCAGCGTTGCGCAGGGACAGGACTATGGCTACACCTTC. This codes for CSVAQGQDYGYTF.

The V and J genes are TRBV5-1 and TRBJ2-6; D remains ambiguous. With 3 bases removed from V and 1 base from J, the gap between germline ends came to 14 bases. The CDR3 is made up of 17 amino acids. Germline CDR1 reads SGHRS; CDR2 reads YFSETQ. CDR3 nucleotides: TGCGCCAGCAGCTCGGACCCACTGGGGTCTGGGGCCAACGTCCTGACTTTC. Translating it yields CASSSDPLGSGANVLTF.

This chain links TRBV7-2 with TRBJ2-5; D perhaps matches TRBD2 (5 bases). Germline V gene sequence: CDR1 SGHTA, CDR2 FQGNSA. The germline V and J ends were trimmed by 5 bases and 3 bases, with 7 bases remaining between them. CDR3 length: 12 residues. CDR3 bases: TGTGCCAGCAGCCGGCGGGAAGAGACCCAGTACTTC. Amino acid sequence: CASSRREETQYF.

The V call is TRBV7-3, the J call TRBJ2-1, with D possibly being TRBD2 (6 bases). V gave up 7 bases and J gave up 0 bases, with 16 bases separating them. CDR3 size: 16 residues. CDR1 is SGHTA, CDR2 FQGTGA, per germline. The CDR3 reads CASNPGLRSSYNEQFF. The CDR3 DNA sequence: TGTGCCAGCAACCCGGGACTCCGGAGCTCCTACAATGAGCAGTTCTTC. The full variable domain, completed using reference TRBV7-3 and TRBJ2-1, is GAGVSQTPSNKVTEKGKYVELRCDPISGHTALYWYRQSLGQGPEFLIYFQGTGAADDSGLPNDRFFAVRPEGSVSTLKIQRTERGDSAVYLCASNPGLRSSYNEQFFGPGTRLTVL.

This sequence joins TRBV5-4 and TRBJ1-2; D unresolved. CDR3 length equals 15 residues. Germline values: CDR1 SGHNT, CDR2 YYREEE (reference sequence). Trimming took off 1 base at V and 3 bases at J, with 13 bases between the two ends. The CDR3 bases are TGTGCCAGCAGCTTGAGTGGCTTCCCGGACTATGGCTACACCTTC. Its translation: CASSLSGFPDYGYTF. Full variable domain (remainder filled in from reference TRBV5-4 and TRBJ1-2): ETGVTQSPTHLIKTRGQQVTLRCSSQSGHNTVSWYQQALGQGPQFIFQYYREEENGRGNFPPRFSGLQFPNYSSELNVNALELDDSALYLCASSLSGFPDYGYTFGSGTRLTVV.

V is TRBV29-1 and J is TRBJ2-7; D is possibly TRBD1 (6 bases). V was cut by 4 bases and J by 3 bases, with 13 bases left in between. This CDR3 has 13 residues. Germline values: CDR1 SQVTM, CDR2 ANQGSEA. CDR3: CSVGYRANYEQYF. The CDR3 nucleotides read TGCAGCGTTGGATACAGGGCCAACTACGAGCAGTACTTC.

The chain carries TRBV29-1 and TRBJ2-2; 8 bases map to TRBD1. Germline V gene sequence: CDR1 SQVTM, CDR2 ANQGSEA. J was trimmed by 1 base and V by 6 bases; bases with no gene match: 4. This CDR3 contains 14 residues. The CDR3 reads CSVSGTGNTGELFF. The CDR3 coding sequence is TGCAGCGTATCCGGGACAGGGAACACCGGGGAGCTGTTTTTT.

J is TRBJ1-5 and V is TRBV30; 7 nucleotides agree with TRBD1. The CDR3 extends over 15 amino acids. V lost 3 bases to trimming and J lost 2 bases; unmatched junction nucleotides: 7. Germline lookup yields CDR1 GTSNPN and CDR2 SVGIG (reference sequence). This CDR3 is CAWSVLGQRNQPQHF. For the CDR3, the DNA is TGTGCCTGGAGCGTTTTGGGACAGCGCAATCAGCCCCAGCATTTT.

This chain connects TRBV5-1 to TRBJ2-5, with D maybe TRBD1 (5 bases). Trimming stripped 1 base from V and 2 bases from J, with 18 bases between. The germline V gene encodes CDR1 SGHRS and CDR2 YFSETQ. The CDR3 length is 17 residues. The DNA of the CDR3 is TGCGCCAGCAGCTTGAGGGGCACTCCAGTTGATCAAGAGACCCAGTACTTC. It encodes CASSLRGTPVDQETQYF. The whole variable domain, remainder taken from reference TRBV5-1 and TRBJ2-5, is KAGVTQTPRYLIKTRGQQVTLSCSPISGHRSVSWYQQTPGQGLQFLFEYFSETQRNKGNFPGRFSGRQFSNSRSEMNVSTLELGDSALYLCASSLRGTPVDQETQYFGPGTRLLVL.

V is TRBV30 and J is TRBJ2-4; D is possibly TRBD1 or TRBD2 (5 bases each). The CDR3 covers 12 residues. Trimming stripped 3 bases from V and 15 bases from J, with 18 bases between. Germline CDR1 is GTSNPN and CDR2 is SVGIG (reference sequence). CDR3: CAWSPTGTNRYF. DNA of the CDR3: TGTGCCTGGAGCCCAACGGGGACGAACCGGTACTTC.

The DNA of the CDR3 is TGTGCCAGCATCCCGGGCTCCAATTCACCCCTCCACTTT. It encodes CASIPGSNSPLHF. The chain joins TRBV2 to TRBJ1-6; D not resolved. Germline V gene data show CDR1 as SNHLY and CDR2 as FYNNEI. This CDR3 has 13 residues. V was cut by 7 bases and J by 7 bases, with 11 bases left in between.

This clone came up a few times. The gene calls are TRBV18 and TRBJ1-4, with 7 bases identical to TRBD1. The germline gives CDR1 KGHSH, CDR2 LQKENI. CDR3 size: 15 residues. V gave up 5 bases and J gave up 6 bases; unmatched junction bases: 9. As DNA, the CDR3 is TGTGCCAGCTCAACTATAACAGGGGTGGATGAAAAACTGTTTTTT. Translating it yields CASSTITGVDEKLFF. The full variable domain, in which reference TRBV18 and TRBJ1-4 provide the parts outside the CDR3, is NAGVMQNPRHLVRRRGQEARLRCSPMKGHSHVYWYRQLPEEGLKFMVYLQKENIIDESGMPKERFSAEFPKEGPSILRIQQVVRGDSAAYFCASSTITGVDEKLFFGSGTQLSVL.

The J gene is TRBJ1-6, the V gene TRBV15; D gene ambiguous. CDR1 and CDR2 from the germline V gene are LNHNV and YYDKDF (reference sequence). The CDR3 is made up of 13 amino acids. V lost 3 bases to trimming and J lost 9 bases, with 9 bases between them. The CDR3 DNA reads as TGTGCCACCAGCAGTTATGCTGGTTCACCCCTCCACTTT. Translating it yields CATSSYAGSPLHF.

This clone has more than one count but fewer than ten. The chain is built from TRBV2 and TRBJ1-6; D remains ambiguous. The V and J ends lost 4 bases and 7 bases respectively, with 8 bases between them. This CDR3 region has 13 residues. CDR1 and CDR2 from the germline V gene are SNHLY and FYNNEI. CDR3 in amino acids: CASSVDGNSPLHF. Written as DNA, the CDR3 is TGTGCCAGCAGTGTGGACGGGAATTCACCCCTCCACTTT.